This T cell receptor beta chain derives from a study of T cells in Graves' hyperthyroidism and ophthalmopathy. Study at large: Specimen type is peripheral blood, collected at initial diagnosis prior to any treatment.

Exclusion of patients followed from uncontrolled infection, other autoimmune disease, pregnancy or lactation. A roughly 10 ml volume of fresh peripheral blood provided the PBMCs. This clonotype was detected many times. Its antigen is currently unknown. Study-wide results and caveats: In blood, most of the thyroid clonotypes expanded above 0.001 were also present.

Trimming removed 3 bases from V and 4 bases from J; junction bases left unmatched: 3. The germline V gene has CDR1 LNHDA and CDR2 SQIVND (reference sequence). The CDR3 sequence is 14 residues long. Amplification yielded TCR beta CDR3 regions, with RNA transcripts as the source. HTBI primers were the set used in a first-round RT-PCR of the TCR CDR3. TCRdb re-analysed the multiplex PCR reads in MiXCR, keeping a single row per CDR3 protein. The sample records about 330,000 distinct CDR3 sequences, roughly 13% being singletons. V usage is TRBV19 and J usage is TRBJ2-3; TRBD2 aligns across 8 bases. The sequencing sample was made of blood. This clonotype was obtained from a woman aged 40 to 49 with Graves' ophthalmopathy. The CDR3 loop reads CASSIAGGADTQYF. The CDR3 region has the DNA TGTGCCAGTAGTATTGCGGGGGGTGCAGATACGCAGTATTTT.